This T cell receptor (beta chain) is drawn from a study of technical replicates of blood from several donors. Trimming removed 0 bases from V and 2 bases from J; junction bases left unmatched: 1. The CDR3 sequence is 15 residues long. Germline V gene lookup returns CDR1 SGHNT and CDR2 YYREEE (reference sequence). Only in-frame clones appear in the TCRdb table, and some are missing; sequencing was by immunoSEQ multiplex PCR. Counted here are tens of thousands of clones, around 94% occurring once; the ten biggest clones make up approximately 0.25%. The sequence was obtained from a human donor in good health. The rearrangement uses TRBV5-4 and TRBJ1-3; 8 bases line up with TRBD1. Sequencing was carried out using T cells isolated from PBMCs. The CDR3 spells CASSLAGGPGNTIYF. The CDR3 DNA reads TGTGCCAGCAGCTTGGCAGGGGGCCCTGGAAACACCATATATTTT.